One T cell receptor beta chain is described in this entry. Its target antigen remains unknown. No per-base quality is available; no much larger clone lies one base away. The CDR3 contains 13 residues, cysteine and phenylalanine counted. Only the CDR3 DNA is retained, 39 bases long and in frame from the first base. From a lookup of the germline V gene, CDR1 and CDR2 are MNHEY and SVGAGI. The junction shows trimming of 4 bases on V and 1 base on J, and the gene matches do not reach 0 bases of it. The library was built by means of the immunoSEQ multiplex PCR assay. In TCRdb, the immuneACCESS table is reduced to in-frame sequences with V and J assigned. These tables do not hold every clone; where another copy was compared, an unresolved V gene accounts for under half, and the others remain unexplained. Within this sample are around 140,000 clones, with about 90% of them counted one time only. The ten top clones hold just over 7.5% of the sample.

This sample was included in a study of control samples from healthy donors and cancer patients (dated by TCRdb to about 2020). The rearranged segments are TRBV6-5 and TRBJ2-5; 7 central bases correspond to TRBD2. The receptor was derived from a man aged 45-65 years with head and neck cancer. Sequenced sample: PBMCs. The CDR3 protein sequence reads: CASSWGGQETQYF. The nucleotides read TGTGCCAGCAGTTGGGGGGGCCAAGAGACCCAGTACTTC.